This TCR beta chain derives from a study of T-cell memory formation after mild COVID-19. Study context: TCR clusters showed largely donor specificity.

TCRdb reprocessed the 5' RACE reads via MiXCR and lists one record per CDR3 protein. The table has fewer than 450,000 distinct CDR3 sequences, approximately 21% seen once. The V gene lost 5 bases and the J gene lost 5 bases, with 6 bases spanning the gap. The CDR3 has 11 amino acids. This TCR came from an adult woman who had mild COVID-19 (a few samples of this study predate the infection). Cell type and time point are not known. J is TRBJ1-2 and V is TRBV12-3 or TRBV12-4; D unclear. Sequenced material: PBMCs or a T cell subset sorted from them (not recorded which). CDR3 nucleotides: TGTGCCAGCAGTGACGGGTATGGCTACACCTTC. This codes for CASSDGYGYTF.